The T cell receptor (beta chain) under discussion was sequenced for a study of molecular identifiers for immune sequencing clone quantification. Study-wide results and limits: Effector cells had over 98% of their molecules in clones above 20 RNA copies, while naive cells had under 1%. Barcode-sharing identical TCR molecules could underestimate highly expanded clone sizes. Among 950,000 to 1,000,000 naive cells, as was reported, spiked Jurkat TCR RNA from one cell was detectable.

TCRdb used MiXCR to reprocess the PCR reads, holding one entry per CDR3 protein. The sample has tens of thousands of distinct CDR3 sequences, about 24% seen once. CD8+CD4-CCR7+CD45RA+ sorting gave the naive CD8 T cells. This clonotype was found many times. Its specificity is unknown. CDR1 DFQATT and CDR2 SNEGSKA come from the germline V gene (reference sequence). Trimming at V came to 0 bases and at J to 4 bases, leaving 9 bases not matched to a gene. The CDR3 extends over 16 amino acids. The sequenced sample consisted of naive CD8+ T cells from blood, with Jurkat cell RNA spiked in. Subset given: FACS-sorted CD8+CD4-CCR7+CD45RA+ naive T cells. This TCR was sampled from a human donor in good health. Some libraries in this study had Jurkat cell RNA spiked in. This chain joins TRBV20-1 and TRBJ2-3; 8 positions match TRBD2. CDR3: CSARDSAGVRADTQYF. As DNA, the CDR3 is TGCAGTGCTAGAGACTCAGCGGGGGTCCGGGCAGATACGCAGTATTTT.